The 23 T cell receptor beta chains given below trace back to one sample, sequenced in a study of cytomegalovirus exposure and HLA in healthy donors. Clones were sequenced by immunoSEQ multiplex PCR, and TCRdb holds only the in-frame ones, with some missing. The sample includes around 200,000 clones, about 81% of them seen just once. Material for sequencing was PBMCs. Receptors were obtained from a young woman in good health and CMV-seronegative.

V usage is TRBV28 and J usage is TRBJ2-3; TRBD2 matches 7 bases. The CDR3 extends over 16 amino acids. After removal of 2 bases from V and 3 bases from J, the junction contained 8 bases not matched to a gene. Germline loops: CDR1 MDHEN, CDR2 SYDVKM. The CDR3 nucleotides read TGTGCCAGCAGTTTAAGCCTAGCGGAAGGAACAGATACGCAGTATTTT. Encoded protein: CASSLSLAEGTDTQYF.

The genes are TRBV28 and TRBJ2-3; TRBD1 might be the D (6 bases). Germline V CDR1 and CDR2: MDHEN, SYDVKM. The V gene lost 7 bases and the J gene lost 0 bases, with 11 bases spanning the gap. The CDR3 is 14 residues long. The CDR3 region has the DNA TGTGCCAGCACCGGACAGCGCAGCACAGATACGCAGTATTTT. It codes for CASTGQRSTDTQYF.

The genes are TRBV4-1 and TRBJ2-3, with D unresolved. The CDR3 has 15 amino acids. The V gene lost 0 bases and the J gene lost 5 bases, with 12 bases spanning the gap. Germline lookup yields CDR1 MGHRA and CDR2 YSYEKL. The CDR3 DNA reads TGCGCCAGCAGCCAAGATGAGGCTACGCGAGATACGCAGTATTTT. This encodes CASSQDEATRDTQYF.

The chain links TRBV6-1 to TRBJ1-6; 10 bases are shared with TRBD1. The CDR3 runs 14 residues. Germline V gives CDR1 MNHNS, CDR2 SASEGT. Germline trimming cut 6 bases from V and 9 bases from J; bases unmatched to any gene: 5. The CDR3 bases are TGTGCCAGCAGCGCCGGGACAGGGGTTTCACCCCTCCACTTT. Amino acid sequence: CASSAGTGVSPLHF.

The genes are TRBV28 and TRBJ1-3; D remains ambiguous. The V gene's germline CDR1 is MDHEN and CDR2 SYDVKM. The CDR3 runs 16 residues. Trimming pared 7 bases from V and 0 bases from J, leaving 16 bases between. The CDR3 region has the DNA TGTGCCAGCACCCCGTGGGCAGTTAACTCTGGAAACACCATATATTTT. Translating it yields CASTPWAVNSGNTIYF.

This clone has a single count. The missing conserved phenylalanine or tryptophan at the end of this CDR3 makes a read error likely. Because the CDR3's place on the DNA is in doubt, the DNA is left out and the CDR3 is given as listed by TCRdb. The CDR3 protein is CASSPLSTGQRHLTC. The V gene is TRBV28, the J gene TRBJ1-2; whether TRBD1, the table's D call, matches the DNA was not checked. The length of the CDR3 is 15 amino acids, counting both ends. Germline V gene lookup returns CDR1 MDHEN and CDR2 SYDVKM.

This clone was seen a handful of times. The V and J genes are TRBV29-1 and TRBJ2-1, with 13 nucleotides matching TRBD2. The CDR3 loop spans 15 amino acids. Germline CDR1 is SQVTM and CDR2 is ANQGSEA. The trim removed 0 bases at V and 9 bases at J, leaving 5 bases unmatched. The CDR3 is CSVEDPGLAGTEQFF. CDR3 nucleotide sequence: TGCAGCGTTGAAGACCCGGGACTAGCGGGAACTGAGCAGTTCTTC.

The V call is TRBV28, the J call TRBJ1-6; D is ambiguous. Germline V gene data show CDR1 as MDHEN and CDR2 as SYDVKM. Trimming removed 3 bases at V and 0 bases at J, with 9 bases between. The CDR3 sequence is 16 residues long. The CDR3 coding sequence is TGTGCCAGCAGTTTGAGCGGTAGCTCCTATAATTCACCCCTCCACTTT. Translating gives CASSLSGSSYNSPLHF.

V usage is TRBV6-6 and J usage is TRBJ2-7; 7 nucleotides line up with TRBD1. CDR1 and CDR2 from the germline V gene are MNHNY and SVGAGI (reference sequence). This CDR3 has 15 residues. V was pared by 4 bases and J by 3 bases, with 9 bases of the junction left unmatched. DNA for the CDR3: TGTGCCAGCAGTTCCCCGTCCACAGGGGACTACGAGCAGTACTTC. It is translated as CASSSPSTGDYEQYF.

V is TRBV4-2 and J is TRBJ2-1; TRBD2 agrees at 11 bases. Germline CDR1 reads LGHNA; CDR2 reads YNFKEQ. With V trimmed by 0 bases and J by 8 bases, 6 bases remained unmatched. CDR3 length: 16 residues. The CDR3 loop reads CASSQEGTSGGDEQFF. The CDR3 coding sequence is TGTGCCAGCAGCCAAGAAGGGACTAGCGGTGGCGATGAGCAGTTCTTC.

The chain recombines TRBV5-4 with TRBJ2-3; TRBD2 matches 11 bases. This CDR3 has 16 amino acids. Looked up from germline, CDR1 is SGHNT and CDR2 is YYREEE (reference sequence). V dropped 2 bases and J dropped 2; count of bases not matched to a gene: 4. The CDR3 sequence is CASSLLAGDPTDTQYF. CDR3 DNA: TGTGCCAGCAGCTTACTAGCGGGGGACCCCACAGATACGCAGTATTTT.

This chain joins TRBV15 and TRBJ2-3; possibly TRBD2 for D (6 bases). The CDR3 totals 13 residues. CDR1 LNHNV and CDR2 YYDKDF come from the germline V gene (reference sequence). V was cut by 0 bases and J by 11 bases, with 12 bases left in between. The CDR3: CATSRDLGTQQYF. CDR3 nucleotides: TGTGCCACCAGCAGAGATCTGGGGACTCAGCAGTATTTT.

V is TRBV9 and J is TRBJ2-3; the D gene is possibly TRBD2 (5 bases). CDR1 and CDR2 (germline): SGDLS, YYNGEE. This CDR3 spans 16 amino acids. Trimming took off 0 bases at V and 2 bases at J, with 13 bases between the two ends. As DNA, the CDR3 is TGTGCCAGCAGCGTAGGGGGTCGGGGTTACACAGATACGCAGTATTTT. Its translation: CASSVGGRGYTDTQYF.

The gene calls are TRBV2 and TRBJ2-3; 8 nucleotides line up with TRBD1. Losses at the gene ends were 9 bases for V and 0 bases for J; bases not matched to a gene: 5. The CDR3 sequence is 14 residues long. Germline V CDR1 and CDR2: SNHLY, FYNNEI. In DNA, the CDR3 is TGTGCCAGTAGGACAGGGTTGAGCACAGATACGCAGTATTTT. It encodes CASRTGLSTDTQYF. Complete variable domain (other parts from reference TRBV2 and TRBJ2-3): EPEVTQTPSHQVTQMGQEVILRCVPISNHLYFYWYRQILGQKVEFLVSFYNNEISEKSEIFDDQFSVERPDGSNFTLKIRSTKLEDSAMYFCASRTGLSTDTQYFGPGTRLTVL.

V usage is TRBV11-2 and J usage is TRBJ2-2; 13 bases match TRBD2. Germline V gives CDR1 SGHAT, CDR2 FQNNGV. This CDR3 is built from 15 residues. V was clipped by 10 bases and J by 9 bases; unmatched bases: 11. The CDR3 here is CATTMTSGGHWELFF. The CDR3 DNA follows: TGTGCCACCACCATGACTAGCGGGGGGCACTGGGAGCTGTTTTTT.

The chain carries TRBV6-1 and TRBJ2-7, with TRBD1 matching 7 bases. Germline trimming cut 8 bases from V and 2 bases from J; bases unmatched to any gene: 6. The germline V gene has CDR1 MNHNS and CDR2 SASEGT. The CDR3 totals 13 residues. The CDR3 protein is CASGDRVPYEQYF. CDR3 DNA sequence: TGTGCCAGCGGGGACAGAGTGCCCTACGAGCAGTACTTC.

V is TRBV6-1 and J is TRBJ1-5, with D unclear. The germline V gene encodes CDR1 MNHNS and CDR2 SASEGT. V gave up 3 bases and J gave up 2 bases, with 5 bases separating them. This CDR3 is built from 13 residues. The CDR3 reads CASSERGNQPQHF. The DNA for the CDR3 is TGTGCCAGCAGTGAGAGGGGCAATCAGCCCCAGCATTTT.

The chain couples TRBV13 to TRBJ1-1, with 8 bases aligning to TRBD1. This CDR3 is 15 amino acids long. The J segment lost 3 bases and the V segment lost 4 bases, leaving 7 bases of the junction unmatched. Germline-derived CDR1 and CDR2 are PRHDT and FYEKMQ (reference sequence). CDR3 sequence reads: CASSSFSGGDTEAFF. The DNA for the CDR3 is TGTGCCAGCAGCTCGTTCTCAGGGGGCGACACTGAAGCTTTCTTT.

The chain is built from TRBV29-1 and TRBJ2-2; 8 nucleotides line up with TRBD1. The CDR3 totals 13 residues. Losses at the gene ends were 4 bases for V and 5 bases for J; bases not matched to a gene: 3. Germline lookup yields CDR1 SQVTM and CDR2 ANQGSEA. This CDR3 is CSVARTGTGELFF. The DNA for the CDR3 is TGCAGCGTTGCCCGGACAGGGACCGGGGAGCTGTTTTTT.

V gene TRBV2 combines with J gene TRBJ2-3, with D possibly matching TRBD2 (5 bases). CDR1 and CDR2 from the germline V gene are SNHLY and FYNNEI. The CDR3 length is 15 residues. Trimming left V 7 bases short and J 2 bases short, with 16 bases between. CDR3 nucleotide sequence: TGTGCCAGCACCGGAGGTCGGGGAACCACAGATACGCAGTATTTT. Amino acids: CASTGGRGTTDTQYF.

This clone was counted once. V usage is TRBV6-6 and J usage is TRBJ2-3; D might be TRBD2 (6 bases). V lost 5 bases, J lost 6 bases, and 15 bases lay in between. The CDR3 extends over 14 amino acids. CDR1 MNHNY and CDR2 SVGAGI come from the germline V gene (reference sequence). The CDR3 DNA reads as TGTGCCAGCAGTCCGGGACTTTTTGGGGATACGCAGTATTTT. Translated: CASSPGLFGDTQYF.

The rearrangement uses TRBV5-1 and TRBJ1-2, with D possibly being TRBD1 (6 bases). CDR1 is SGHRS, CDR2 YFSETQ, per germline. The CDR3 runs 14 residues. Trimming took 4 bases from V and 0 from J, leaving 10 bases between them. CDR3 region: CASSRDTTNYGYTF. Here the CDR3 DNA reads TGCGCCAGCAGCAGGGACACCACTAACTATGGCTACACCTTC.

The chain couples TRBV10-1 to TRBJ2-2; 7 bases are a match to TRBD2. CDR1 is WNHNN and CDR2 is SYGVQD in the germline V gene (reference sequence). Germline trimming cut 7 bases from V and 5 bases from J; bases unmatched to any gene: 10. This CDR3 is built from 15 residues. CDR3 nucleotide sequence: TGCGCCAGCAAATCGGGGGGTCTGGGTACCGGGGAGCTGTTTTTT. Its protein is CASKSGGLGTGELFF.